This T cell receptor (beta chain) appears in the sequencing data of a study of blood T cell repertoires in COVID-19. Study context: Samples representing acute and convalescent COVID-19 were sourced from the United States, Italy and Spain.

The CDR3 totals 14 residues. V was shortened by 4 bases and J by 3 bases, with 12 bases between the two germline ends. In germline, CDR1 is WSHSY, CDR2 SAAADI. TCRdb's copy holds only in-frame clones and misses some; the assay was immunoSEQ multiplex PCR. The sample has just under 300,000 clones, around nine tenths seen once; the top ten hold over 1%. The rearrangement links TRBV10-2 to TRBJ2-5, with a weak D call TRBD2 (5 bases). The receptor was derived from a man aged 70-80 years with acute or convalescent COVID-19. The sequenced material came from peripheral blood. CDR3 loop: CASSAGGLEETQYF. CDR3 sequence (DNA): TGCGCCAGCAGTGCAGGCGGACTCGAAGAGACCCAGTACTTC.